A single sample gave rise to the 5 T cell receptor beta chains below, sequenced in a study of PD-1 blockade in classical Hodgkin lymphoma. TCRdb's copy holds only in-frame clones and misses some; the assay was immunoSEQ multiplex PCR. The repertoire includes approximately 90,000 clones, around nine tenths of them detected once, and roughly 2.6% sits in the top ten. Patients all relapsed after autologous stem cell transplantation, and there was variation in brentuximab vedotin exposure. The input for sequencing was peripheral blood mononuclear cells (PBMCs), taken before the second cycle of nivolumab. The receptor set was obtained from a human donor with classical Hodgkin lymphoma.

This clone came up once. V usage is TRBV10-3 and J usage is TRBJ2-1, with D possibly matching TRBD1 (5 bases). The CDR3 covers 17 residues. V lost 7 bases to trimming and J lost 4 bases, with 23 bases between them. CDR1 and CDR2 from the germline V gene are ENHRY and SYGVKD. CDR3 DNA: TGTGCCATCACCCCCACCGAAGACAGAGAACGGTACAATGAGCAGTTCTTC. Translating gives CAITPTEDRERYNEQFF.

This clone appeared a single time. This chain connects TRBV28 to TRBJ2-1; 8 bases map to TRBD2. V dropped 4 bases and J dropped 8; count of bases not matched to a gene: 13. The CDR3 extends over 16 amino acids. Germline assignment: CDR1 MDHEN and CDR2 SYDVKM. The CDR3 is CASSSQRERWRDEQFF. Written as DNA, the CDR3 is TGTGCCAGCAGTTCCCAGCGGGAGCGGTGGCGGGATGAGCAGTTCTTC.

For the CDR3, the DNA is TGTGCCAGCAGTCGACTGCCCCCTGGAAACACCATATATTTT. Translating gives CASSRLPPGNTIYF. J is TRBJ1-3 and V is TRBV6-5; no firm D call. Trimming removed 5 bases at V and 2 bases at J, with 10 bases between. The CDR3 is 14 residues long. Germline CDR1 MNHEY, CDR2 SVGAGI.

The chain couples TRBV7-9 to TRBJ2-2, with a weak D call TRBD2 (5 bases). The CDR3 extends over 19 amino acids. CDR1 is SEHNR and CDR2 is FQNEAQ in the germline V gene (reference sequence). V was pared by 3 bases and J by 1 base, with 21 bases between. CDR3 sequence reads: CASSFNPPKDLRNTGELFF. In DNA form, the CDR3 reads TGTGCCAGCAGCTTCAACCCCCCCAAGGACTTAAGGAACACCGGGGAGCTGTTTTTT.

J is TRBJ2-5 and V is TRBV27; D remains unclear. Germline V gives CDR1 MNHEY, CDR2 SMNVEV (reference sequence). The germline V and J ends were trimmed by 6 bases and 5 bases, with 16 bases remaining between them. CDR3 length equals 14 residues. In nucleotides, the CDR3 is TGTGCCAGCAGCCCCATCACCGTCGGGGAGACCCAGTACTTC. It specifies CASSPITVGETQYF.